This T cell receptor (beta chain) was retrieved from a study of blood T cell repertoires in COVID-19. Overall study context: Sample material is recorded as cDNA or gDNA derived from T cells, B-cell-depleted T cells, or PBMCs.

Clones were sequenced by immunoSEQ multiplex PCR, and TCRdb holds only the in-frame ones, with some missing. This table has around 130,000 clones, around four fifths appearing once. This CDR3 has 13 amino acids. After removal of 7 bases from V and 6 bases from J, the junction contained 7 bases not matched to a gene. In germline, CDR1 is LNHDA, CDR2 SQIVND (reference sequence). Everyone who took part was roughly 18 to 89 years old, and they came from 24 US areas. Cohort 3 recovery required two negative PCRs, clearance, or symptom resolution. Sequenced: PBMCs or T cells enriched from blood (not recorded which). This chain connects TRBV19 to TRBJ1-1; 8 nucleotides line up with TRBD1. The TCR comes from a man younger than 40 who had recovered from COVID-19. The CDR3 DNA is TGTGCCAGTAATTCGGACAGGGTGGCTGAAGCTTTCTTT. It translates to CASNSDRVAEAFF.